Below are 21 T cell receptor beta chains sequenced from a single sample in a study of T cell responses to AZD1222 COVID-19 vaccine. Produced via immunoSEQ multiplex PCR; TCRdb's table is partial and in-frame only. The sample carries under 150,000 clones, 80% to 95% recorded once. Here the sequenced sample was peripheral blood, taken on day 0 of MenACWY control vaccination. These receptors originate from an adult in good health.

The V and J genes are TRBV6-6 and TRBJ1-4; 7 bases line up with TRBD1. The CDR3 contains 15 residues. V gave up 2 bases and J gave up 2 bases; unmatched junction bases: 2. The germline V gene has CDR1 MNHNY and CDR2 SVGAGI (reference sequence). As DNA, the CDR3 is TGTGCCAGCAGTTACCCGACAGGGACTAATGAAAAACTGTTTTTT. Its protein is CASSYPTGTNEKLFF.

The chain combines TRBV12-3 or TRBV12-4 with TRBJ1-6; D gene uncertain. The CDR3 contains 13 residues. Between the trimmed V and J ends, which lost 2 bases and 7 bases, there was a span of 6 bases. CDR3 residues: CASSLSTNSPLHF. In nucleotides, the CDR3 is TGTGCCAGCAGTTTAAGTACGAATTCACCCCTCCACTTT.

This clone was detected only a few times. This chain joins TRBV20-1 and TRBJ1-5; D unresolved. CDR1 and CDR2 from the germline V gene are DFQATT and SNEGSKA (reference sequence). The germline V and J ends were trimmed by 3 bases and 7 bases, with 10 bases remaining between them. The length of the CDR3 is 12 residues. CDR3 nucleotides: TGCAGTGCTAGTAGGTCAAACCAGCCCCAGCATTTT. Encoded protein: CSASRSNQPQHF.

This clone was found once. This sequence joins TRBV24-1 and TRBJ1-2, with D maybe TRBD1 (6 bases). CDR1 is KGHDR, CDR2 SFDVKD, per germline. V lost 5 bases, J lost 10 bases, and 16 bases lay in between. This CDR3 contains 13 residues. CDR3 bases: TGTGCCACCAGTGGGTCGGACAGATCTTCCTACACCTTC. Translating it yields CATSGSDRSSYTF.

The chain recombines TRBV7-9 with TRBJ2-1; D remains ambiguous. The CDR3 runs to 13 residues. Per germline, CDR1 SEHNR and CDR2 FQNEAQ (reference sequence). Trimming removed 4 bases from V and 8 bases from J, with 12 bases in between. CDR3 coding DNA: TGTGCCAGCAGCTATAGCAATTGGGATGAGCAGTTCTTC. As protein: CASSYSNWDEQFF.

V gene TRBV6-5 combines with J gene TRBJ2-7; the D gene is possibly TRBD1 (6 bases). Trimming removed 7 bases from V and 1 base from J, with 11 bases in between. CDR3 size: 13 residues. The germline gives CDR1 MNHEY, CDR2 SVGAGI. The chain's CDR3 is CASTRDTSYEQYF. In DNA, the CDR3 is TGTGCCAGCACCCGGGACACATCCTACGAGCAGTACTTC.

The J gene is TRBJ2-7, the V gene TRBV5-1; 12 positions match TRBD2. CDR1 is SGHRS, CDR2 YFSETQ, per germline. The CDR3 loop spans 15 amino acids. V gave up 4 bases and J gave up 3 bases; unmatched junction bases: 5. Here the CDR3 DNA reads TGCGCCAGCAGCGTTACTAGCGGGAGGTACTACGAGCAGTACTTC. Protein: CASSVTSGRYYEQYF.

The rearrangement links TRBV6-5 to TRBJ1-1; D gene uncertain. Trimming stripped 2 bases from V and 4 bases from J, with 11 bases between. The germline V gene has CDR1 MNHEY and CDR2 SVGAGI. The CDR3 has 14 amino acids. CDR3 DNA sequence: TGTGCCAGCAGTTACAGTGTGGTCCGCACTGAAGCTTTCTTT. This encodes CASSYSVVRTEAFF.

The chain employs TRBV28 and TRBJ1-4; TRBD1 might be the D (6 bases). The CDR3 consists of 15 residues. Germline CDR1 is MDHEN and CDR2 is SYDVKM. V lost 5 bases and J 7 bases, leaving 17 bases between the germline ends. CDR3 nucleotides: TGTGCCAGCAGTCCGGGTGGGGGCGCGGGTGAAAAACTGTTTTTT. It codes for CASSPGGGAGEKLFF.

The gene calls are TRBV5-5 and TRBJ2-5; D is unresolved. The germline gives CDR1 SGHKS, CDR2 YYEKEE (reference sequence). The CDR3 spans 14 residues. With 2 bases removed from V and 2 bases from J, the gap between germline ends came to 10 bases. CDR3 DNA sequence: TGTGCCAGCAGCTTATACAGTTTACAAGAGACCCAGTACTTC. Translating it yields CASSLYSLQETQYF.

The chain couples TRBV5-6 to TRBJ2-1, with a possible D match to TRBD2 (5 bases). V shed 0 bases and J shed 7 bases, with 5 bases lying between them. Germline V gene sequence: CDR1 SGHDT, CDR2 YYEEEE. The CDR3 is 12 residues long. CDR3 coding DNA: TGTGCCAGCAGCTTGGGGGAGAATGAGCAGTTCTTC. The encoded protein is CASSLGENEQFF.

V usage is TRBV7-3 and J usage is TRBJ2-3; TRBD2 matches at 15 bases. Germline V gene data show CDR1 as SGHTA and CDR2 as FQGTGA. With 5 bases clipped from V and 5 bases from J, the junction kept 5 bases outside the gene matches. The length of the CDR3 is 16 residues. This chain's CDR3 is CASSPGLAGGVDTQYF. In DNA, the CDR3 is TGTGCCAGCAGCCCCGGACTAGCGGGGGGGGTAGATACGCAGTATTTT.

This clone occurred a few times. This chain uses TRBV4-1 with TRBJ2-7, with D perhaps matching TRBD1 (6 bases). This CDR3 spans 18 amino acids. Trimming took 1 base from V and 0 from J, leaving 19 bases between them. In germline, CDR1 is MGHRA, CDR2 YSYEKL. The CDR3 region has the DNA TGCGCCAGCAGCCAAGTGTACAGGGTAAGGCCTAGCTCCTACGAGCAGTACTTC. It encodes CASSQVYRVRPSSYEQYF.

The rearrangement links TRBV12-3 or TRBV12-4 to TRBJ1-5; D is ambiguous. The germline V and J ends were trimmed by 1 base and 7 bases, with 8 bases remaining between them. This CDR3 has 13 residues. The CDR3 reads CASSLGLEQPQHF. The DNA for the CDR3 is TGTGCCAGCAGTTTAGGGCTCGAACAGCCCCAGCATTTT.

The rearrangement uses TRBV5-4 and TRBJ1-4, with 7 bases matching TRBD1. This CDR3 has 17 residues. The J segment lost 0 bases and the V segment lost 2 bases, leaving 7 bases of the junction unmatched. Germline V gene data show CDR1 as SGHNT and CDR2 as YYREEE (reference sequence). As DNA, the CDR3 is TGTGCCAGCAGCTTCACGACAGGGTACACAACTAATGAAAAACTGTTTTTT. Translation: CASSFTTGYTTNEKLFF.

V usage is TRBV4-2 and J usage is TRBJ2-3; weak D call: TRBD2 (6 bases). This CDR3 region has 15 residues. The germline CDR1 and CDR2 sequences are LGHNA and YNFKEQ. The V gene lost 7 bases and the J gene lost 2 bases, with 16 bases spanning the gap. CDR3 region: CASTIGLQDTDTQYF. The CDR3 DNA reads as TGTGCCAGCACTATTGGACTACAAGACACAGATACGCAGTATTTT.

The CDR3 protein is CASSADAGRNQPQHF. The CDR3 nucleotides are TGTGCCAGCAGTGCAGACGCCGGACGCAATCAGCCCCAGCATTTT. The rearrangement joins TRBV2 to TRBJ1-5, with no clear D. The CDR3 extends over 15 amino acids. CDR1 is SNHLY, CDR2 FYNNEI, per germline. V was trimmed by 4 bases and J by 2 bases, leaving 12 bases between them.

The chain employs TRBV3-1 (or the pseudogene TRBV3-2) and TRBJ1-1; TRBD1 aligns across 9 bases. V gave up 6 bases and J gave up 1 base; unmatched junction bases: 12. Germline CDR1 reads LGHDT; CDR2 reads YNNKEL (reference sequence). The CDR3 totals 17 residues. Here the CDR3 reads CASRSGTGILRNTEAFF. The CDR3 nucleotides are TGTGCCAGCAGATCCGGGACAGGGATCCTTCGGAACACTGAAGCTTTCTTT.

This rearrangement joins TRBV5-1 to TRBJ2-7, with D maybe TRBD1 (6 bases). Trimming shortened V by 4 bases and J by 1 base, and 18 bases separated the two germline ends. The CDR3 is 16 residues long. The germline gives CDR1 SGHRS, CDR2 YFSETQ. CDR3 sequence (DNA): TGCGCCAGCAGCGGGCCACAGGGTGTAGGTTCCTACGAGCAGTACTTC. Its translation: CASSGPQGVGSYEQYF. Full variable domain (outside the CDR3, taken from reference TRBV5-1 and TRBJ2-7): KAGVTQTPRYLIKTRGQQVTLSCSPISGHRSVSWYQQTPGQGLQFLFEYFSETQRNKGNFPGRFSGRQFSNSRSEMNVSTLELGDSALYLCASSGPQGVGSYEQYFGPGTRLTVT.

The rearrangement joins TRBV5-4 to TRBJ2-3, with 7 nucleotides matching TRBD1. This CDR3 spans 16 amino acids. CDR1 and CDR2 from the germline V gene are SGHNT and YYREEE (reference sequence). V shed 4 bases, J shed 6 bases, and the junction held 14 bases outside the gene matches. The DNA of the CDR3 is TGTGCCAGCAGCCCGGGACAGCGTGCCGAACGCGATACGCAGTATTTT. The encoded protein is CASSPGQRAERDTQYF.

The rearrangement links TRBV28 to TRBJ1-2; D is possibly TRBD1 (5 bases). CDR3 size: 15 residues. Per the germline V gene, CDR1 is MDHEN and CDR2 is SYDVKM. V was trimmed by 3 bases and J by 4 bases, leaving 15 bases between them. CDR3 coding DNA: TGTGCCAGCAGTTTTAGCAGGGATGAATTCTATGGCTACACCTTC. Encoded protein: CASSFSRDEFYGYTF.